What follows are 14 T cell receptor beta chains derived from one specimen sequenced in a study of neoadjuvant anti-PD-1 for oral cavity cancer. Sample time point: after neoadjuvant nivolumab, at surgical resection. Clones were read by immunoSEQ multiplex PCR, and TCRdb kept only the in-frame ones, dropping some. The sample holds tens of thousands of clones, approximately 80% seen once. The sample consisted of PBMCs, taken after nivolumab (anti-PD-1) treatment. The receptor set was obtained from a person between 40 and 85 years old with oral cavity squamous cell carcinoma.

The rearrangement links TRBV7-2 to TRBJ1-5, with D unclear. The CDR3 has 13 residues. The germline V gene has CDR1 SGHTA and CDR2 FQGNSA. The V gene lost 5 bases and the J gene lost 6 bases, with 11 bases spanning the gap. CDR3 sequence: CASSRAEGQPQHF. The CDR3 nucleotides are TGTGCCAGCAGCAGGGCCGAGGGTCAGCCCCAGCATTTT.

The V call is TRBV11-3, the J call TRBJ2-1; 8 bases agree with TRBD2. Unmatched junction bases numbered 3, after V lost 2 bases and J lost 9 bases. Germline V gene lookup returns CDR1 SGHNT and CDR2 YENEEA. The CDR3 extends over 13 amino acids. The CDR3 here is CASSLRREGEQFF. The CDR3 coding sequence is TGTGCCAGCAGCTTACGTCGGGAGGGTGAGCAGTTCTTC.

The V gene is TRBV6-4, the J gene TRBJ1-1, with TRBD1 as a possible D gene (6 bases). Germline V gene lookup returns CDR1 MRHNA and CDR2 SNTAGT. The V gene lost 6 bases and the J gene lost 1 base, with 9 bases spanning the gap. This CDR3 has 13 amino acids. The CDR3 nucleotides are TGTGCCAGCAGAGCAGGGGCGAACACTGAAGCTTTCTTT. Translating gives CASRAGANTEAFF.

The chain combines TRBV6-6 with TRBJ2-1; 9 bases align to TRBD2. V lost 2 bases to trimming and J lost 7 bases; unmatched junction nucleotides: 3. This CDR3 contains 14 residues. The germline V gene has CDR1 MNHNY and CDR2 SVGAGI (reference sequence). Here the CDR3 DNA reads TGTGCCAGCAGTTACGGGACTAGCAAAAATGAGCAGTTCTTC. This sequence encodes CASSYGTSKNEQFF.

The V gene is TRBV11-2, the J gene TRBJ1-4; no reliable D call. This CDR3 contains 13 residues. V dropped 10 bases and J dropped 5 bases, with 14 bases sitting between them. Looked up from germline, CDR1 is SGHAT and CDR2 is FQNNGV. The CDR3 DNA follows: TGTGCCACCCGCCCCGGGAACAATGAAAAACTGTTTTTT. Its protein product is CATRPGNNEKLFF.

This clone was recorded a few times. The V and J genes are TRBV7-9 and TRBJ2-3; TRBD2 matches 7 bases. This CDR3 is 15 amino acids long. Trimming took 1 base from V and 5 from J; bases not matched to a gene: 6. Germline V lookup: CDR1 SEHNR, CDR2 FQNEAQ (reference sequence). CDR3: CASSLETGGRDTQYF. The CDR3 DNA sequence: TGTGCCAGCAGCTTAGAGACGGGGGGAAGAGATACGCAGTATTTT.

V gene TRBV30 combines with J gene TRBJ2-1; the D gene is possibly TRBD2 (5 bases). Germline CDR1 reads GTSNPN; CDR2 reads SVGIG (reference sequence). Trimming took off 6 bases at V and 3 bases at J, with 15 bases between the two ends. The CDR3 length is 14 residues. CDR3 coding DNA: TGTGCCTGCACTAGAGGCGGTGGCTACAATGAGCAGTTCTTC. It yields the protein CACTRGGGYNEQFF.

The V gene is TRBV9, the J gene TRBJ2-6, with 9 bases fitting TRBD1. This CDR3 is 18 amino acids long. Germline V gene sequence: CDR1 SGDLS, CDR2 YYNGEE. The ends lost 4 bases at V and 1 base at J; junction bases unmatched: 9. CDR3 region: CASSSPGQGRSGANVLTF. In DNA, the CDR3 is TGTGCCAGCAGCTCCCCGGGACAGGGCAGGTCTGGGGCCAACGTCCTGACTTTC.

This sequence joins TRBV2 and TRBJ2-3; the match to TRBD2 covers 8 bases. Germline V lookup: CDR1 SNHLY, CDR2 FYNNEI. The junction had 13 bases not matched to a gene; V was cut back by 3 bases and J by 2 bases. This CDR3 region has 18 residues. The CDR3 DNA reads as TGTGCCAGCAGTGATACCCCCGGGGGTAGCGGGACCACAGATACGCAGTATTTT. Translated, it gives CASSDTPGGSGTTDTQYF.

The chain uses TRBV5-6 and TRBJ1-1; D not resolved. Trimming shortened V by 2 bases and J by 5 bases, and 19 bases separated the two germline ends. CDR3 length: 16 residues. Germline V lookup: CDR1 SGHDT, CDR2 YYEEEE. The CDR3 reads CASSLTIGPPLTEAFF. In nucleotides, the CDR3 is TGTGCCAGCAGCTTAACTATCGGACCTCCCTTGACTGAAGCTTTCTTT.

This chain links TRBV2 with TRBJ1-5; 7 bases fit TRBD1. The trim removed 1 base at V and 0 bases at J, leaving 12 bases unmatched. CDR1 and CDR2 (germline): SNHLY, FYNNEI. The CDR3 has 19 amino acids. The CDR3 is CASSEEGAGGIYSNQPQHF. For the CDR3, the DNA is TGTGCCAGCAGTGAAGAGGGGGCCGGAGGCATTTATAGCAATCAGCCCCAGCATTTT.

The chain links TRBV6-5 to TRBJ2-5; 7 nucleotides match TRBD2. Unmatched junction bases numbered 6, after V lost 4 bases and J lost 1 base. Germline V gives CDR1 MNHEY, CDR2 SVGAGI. The CDR3 consists of 15 residues. The CDR3 DNA is TGTGCCAGCAGTTCGGCCCGGGGGGTCCAAGAGACCCAGTACTTC. It codes for CASSSARGVQETQYF.

This chain uses TRBV6-5 with TRBJ2-5; 10 bases are a match to TRBD1. This CDR3 region has 12 residues. Germline V CDR1 and CDR2: MNHEY, SVGAGI. J was trimmed by 6 bases and V by 6 bases; bases with no gene match: 1. The CDR3 nucleotides are TGTGCCAGCAGGGACAGGGGGAAGACCCAGTACTTC. Translation: CASRDRGKTQYF.

This chain joins TRBV5-1 and TRBJ1-1; tentative D call: TRBD1 (5 bases). CDR3 length equals 13 residues. Germline values: CDR1 SGHRS, CDR2 YFSETQ. Trimming removed 10 bases from V and 2 bases from J, with 15 bases in between. This chain's CDR3 is CASGRTHNTEAFF. Here the CDR3 DNA reads TGCGCCTCCGGGCGGACACACAACACTGAAGCTTTCTTT.